The entry below gives a single T cell receptor beta chain sequence along with its context. The CDR3 covers 13 residues. Germline lookup yields CDR1 MGHRA and CDR2 YSYEKL. Deletions cut 2 bases from V and 8 bases from J, with 12 bases between. Here immunoSEQ multiplex PCR was the method, and the copy in TCRdb shows in-frame clones only, minus some. The sample includes 11,000 or so clones, about four fifths seen only once; the top ten take around 40%. This sample was included in a study of blood T cell repertoires in COVID-19. In the study overall: The study drew acute and convalescent COVID-19 samples from the United States, Italy and Spain.

The origin of this receptor is an elderly man with acute or convalescent COVID-19. The sample taken for sequencing was peripheral blood. The rearrangement links TRBV4-1 to TRBJ1-2, with no clear D. Here the CDR3 reads CASSQRMERGYTF. In DNA form, the CDR3 reads TGCGCCAGCAGCCAACGGATGGAGAGGGGCTACACCTTC.